This T cell receptor beta chain was retrieved from a study of identifying expanded T cells in peripheral blood. Study findings and constraints: Differentially abundant clones: 0.95 to 1.5 between replicates, 16.4 at around 14 days, 19 to 20 at four. Variance in clone template counts between two-week samples significantly increased with total template count across all healthy donors.

During the collection period, no donor immune events like infections were recorded. A word on this clone: Antigen: not known.

The protocol was immunoSEQ multiplex PCR, while the TCRdb copy is restricted to in-frame clones and leaves out a portion. Here the sample spans some 100,000 clones, about 88% being singletons. In germline, CDR1 is MGHRA, CDR2 YSYEKL. This CDR3 has 14 residues. With V trimmed by 3 bases and J by 2 bases, 4 bases remained unmatched. This TCR was recovered from a person aged 18 to 70 in good health. The rearrangement links TRBV4-1 to TRBJ2-7; 7 bases align to TRBD1. The sample comprised blood. Written as DNA, the CDR3 is TGCGCCAGCAGCCATCCCCAGGGGGCCTACGAGCAGTACTTC. Translated, it gives CASSHPQGAYEQYF.